This T cell receptor beta chain stems from a study of blood T cell repertoires in COVID-19 (dated by TCRdb to the early 2020s). Broadly, across the study: Samples covering the acute and convalescent phases of COVID-19 were provided by collaborators in the United States, Italy and Spain. The material from the prospective study consisted of cDNA or gDNA derived from T cells, B-cell-depleted T cells, or PBMCs. Subjects who had been exposed to COVID-19, were actively infected with it, or had recovered from it provided the deeply sampled blood TCRbeta repertoires that made up the dataset. The repertoires were released in a freely available public database meant as a resource for research on the immune response to SARS-CoV-2. The samples were drawn from the first 160 participants of the ongoing ImmuneRACE study and from 950 to 1,500 subjects provided by 6 global collaborators. A de-identified subject ID, COVID-19 status, age in years and sex were almost always included in the sample metadata. Where HLA class I and class II types were available, the types were taken from metadata supplied by the sample provider, not from assay-based typing. The investigation overall reported the following: The quantity of clinical and demographic metadata differed by source and by participant and was supplied without curation.

TCRbeta CDR3 regions were amplified from genomic DNA using the immunoSEQ Assay, a bias-controlled multiplex PCR. In the paper's pipeline: Nucleated cell counts per sample were estimated from amplification of reference gene primers within the assay. To quantify the absolute abundance of each unique TCRbeta CDR3 rearrangement, sequence reads were collapsed and filtered. For each sample, productive Simpson clonality was calculated by taking the square root of Simpson's diversity index across productive rearrangements. TCRdb obtained this table from immuneACCESS and retained in-frame rearrangements with V and J assigned. These tables miss some clones; where compared with another copy, unresolved V genes account for less than half of the shortfall, and the remainder is unexplained. V and J calls and clone size are those listed in that table; D and trimming were worked out from the DNA. This sample is represented by about 200,000 clones; more than 70% of them were singletons. Together, the top ten hold under 3.5% of the sample.

Reading the germline V gene gives CDR1 ENHRY and CDR2 SYGVKD. The CDR3 holds 15 amino acids from the cysteine to the phenylalanine. The retained sequence is limited to the CDR3, 45 bases, with the frame set at the first base. V is shortened by 10 bases, J by 0 bases, and the region joining them spans 15 bases. This clone showed up just a few times. The antigen it binds to is not known. Base qualities are not at hand, and no much larger clone is one base apart. Whole blood was collected in K2EDTA tubes by collaborating institutions according to the institutions' own protocols. For TCRbeta analysis, collaborators shipped samples as frozen whole blood, isolated PBMCs, or DNA extracted from either of those sample types.

The specimen sequenced was peripheral blood. The sequence joins TRBV10-3 to TRBJ1-4; tentative D gene TRBD1, with 5 bases matching. The TCR was taken from a woman older than 75 with active or convalescent COVID-19. The CDR3 region: CATAGVQATNEKLFF. Here is the DNA: TGTGCCACCGCAGGAGTACAGGCAACTAATGAAAAACTGTTTTTT.